The T cell receptor (beta chain) described here comes from a study of cytotoxic CD8 clonotypes in ibrutinib-treated CLL. The data were produced by immunoSEQ multiplex PCR, yet TCRdb's version contains in-frame clones alone and is incomplete. The sample yields roughly 150,000 clones, under 85% seen once. The CDR3 loop spans 15 amino acids. With 5 bases clipped from V and 3 bases from J, the junction kept 8 bases outside the gene matches. Germline CDR1 reads SGHTA; CDR2 reads FQGNSA. The source was PBMCs, collected after 24 months of ibrutinib treatment. This receptor was identified in a human donor with chronic lymphocytic leukemia. The chain employs TRBV7-2 and TRBJ2-7, with 9 positions matching TRBD2. The CDR3 region has the DNA TGTGCCAGCAGCGTCACCGGGACTAGCAGCTACGAGCAGTACTTC. It is translated as CASSVTGTSSYEQYF.